A selection of T cell receptor beta chains follows, all from one sample in a study of blood T cell repertoires in COVID-19. Clones were sequenced by immunoSEQ multiplex PCR, and TCRdb holds only the in-frame ones, with some missing. The repertoire includes approximately 230,000 clones, approximately 80% of them detected once, and more than 4.5% sits in the top ten. Sequencing used peripheral blood. Receptors were obtained from a woman of 80 years or more with active or convalescent COVID-19. Each CDR3 is given with its conserved first and last residue. The D gene is left open where the match is weak.

-,TRBV5-1,TRBJ2-6,TGCGCCAGCAGCTTGGGGAGTAACTCTGGGGCCAACGTCCTGACTTTC,CASSLGSNSGANVLTF
TRBD2,TRBV15,TRBJ2-7,TGTGCCACCAGCTCAGGACTAGCGGGGTGGACCTACGAGCAGTACTTC,CATSSGLAGWTYEQYF
-,TRBV10-3,TRBJ1-1,TGTGCCACGATGGAGCGGGGTGAAGCTTTCTTT,CATMERGEAFF
-,TRBV2,TRBJ2-1,TGTGCCAGCCAACGGGAATATGAGCAGTTCTTC,CASQREYEQFF
TRBD1,TRBV18,TRBJ1-2,TGTGCCAGCTCACCGGGACAGGGAGAGTATGGCTACACCTTC,CASSPGQGEYGYTF
TRBD1,TRBV19,TRBJ2-7,TGTGCCAGTAGTTTCCGGGACAGGGGCTACGAGCAGTACTTC,CASSFRDRGYEQYF
TRBD2,TRBV10-3,TRBJ2-5,TGTGCCATCAGTGAGGGTACTAGCGCCGAAGAGACCCAGTACTTC,CAISEGTSAEETQYF
-,TRBV27,TRBJ2-5,TGTGCCAGCAGTGACCTGGGGCAGGTCCAAGAGACCCAGTACTTC,CASSDLGQVQETQYF
TRBD2,TRBV4-2,TRBJ2-7,TGTGCCAGCAGCCCGGGACTAGCGGGAAGGAACGAGCAGTACTTC,CASSPGLAGRNEQYF
TRBD2,TRBV5-4,TRBJ2-1,TGTGCCAGCATGCCGCTGAGACTAGCGGCCTACAATGAGCAGTTCTTC,CASMPLRLAAYNEQFF
-,TRBV2,TRBJ2-7,TGTGCCAGCAGTGATTCCCTAGCCTACGAGCAGTACTTC,CASSDSLAYEQYF